This TCR beta chain was sequenced for a study of regulatory T cells in long-lasting Graves disease. To make TCR beta libraries, researchers used iRepertoire HTBI primers and Arm-PCR of CDR3 regions. TCRdb passed the multiplex PCR reads through MiXCR, listing each CDR3 protein once. Among a few hundred thousand distinct CDR3 sequences listed, over 14% were seen once. The time point here: newly diagnosed GD, antithyroid drugs for less than 3 months. Making the TCR library involved RNA that had been extracted from PBMCs. Under American Thyroid Association guidelines, Graves' disease was diagnosed. This clonotype was observed at least ten times. V was cut by 5 bases and J by 4 bases, with 15 bases left in between. There are 14 residues in the CDR3. Germline V gene sequence: CDR1 SNHLY, CDR2 FYNNEI. The same sample was also used in a study of T cells in Graves' hyperthyroidism and ophthalmopathy. That work adds: Diagnostic decisions used clinical symptoms, serum thyroxine and TRAb, thyroid ultrasound and orbital computed tomography.

The receptor was derived from a woman aged 40 to 50 with Graves disease. The sample was peripheral blood mononuclear cells (PBMCs), taken at new diagnosis, from a patient treated with antithyroid drugs. This rearrangement joins TRBV2 to TRBJ2-7; D not certain. CDR3 nucleotides: TGTGCCAGCAGTCAAGACGGGTCTGGGTACGAGCAGTACTTC. It specifies CASSQDGSGYEQYF. Filled out from reference TRBV2 and TRBJ2-7, the complete variable domain reads EPEVTQTPSHQVTQMGQEVILRCVPISNHLYFYWYRQILGQKVEFLVSFYNNEISEKSEIFDDQFSVERPDGSNFTLKIRSTKLEDSAMYFCASSQDGSGYEQYFGPGTRLTVT.